This T cell receptor beta chain was recovered during a study of cytomegalovirus exposure and HLA in healthy donors (dated by TCRdb to about 2017). Broadly, across the study: An earlier analysis of roughly 570 of the donors reported 276 Gb of sequence data and 90 million to 120 million unique TCR beta sequences obtained from about 179 million T cells. Roughly 300 gigabases of sequencing data and around 88 million unique TCR sequences made up an early release that covered about 640 HLA-typed donors. Of the roughly 400 genotyped donors, around 81% fell in the genetic ancestry cluster associated with self-reported Caucasian donors. The study was designed to test whether signatures of past pathogen exposure could be identified by cataloging public T cell receptors. The study used immunosequencing to profile the T cell repertoires of approximately 650 subjects and linked those repertoires to cytomegalovirus serostatus. A separate validation cohort of over 95 different subjects was used in addition to the approximately 610-subject first cohort. To predict cytomegalovirus infection status, the study combined high-throughput TCR immunosequencing, statistical association of individual TCRs with disease status, and machine learning. In a later analysis, previously published TCR beta repertoires from about 640 donors were re-analyzed and high-resolution HLA genotyping was added so that TCR occurrence patterns could be studied. In the later analysis, no new phenotypic data were used to find candidate immune exposures; instead, reliance was placed on TCR beta sequences and their occurrence across donors. An earlier analysis of 450 to 750 of the donors used high-throughput TCR beta sequencing to judge whether each TCR beta V gene segment behaved as functional or pseudogenic. Donor age, sex, ethnicity and CMV serostatus were compiled together with the repertoire data. In a later genetic analysis, genome-wide SNP genotypes for about 65% of the roughly 670 donors were used, and that subset was treated as a discovery cohort. Every discovery cohort repertoire had been produced on one sequencing platform. HLA typing included class I and class II loci at four-digit resolution. The number of donors typed differed by locus, with roughly 629-640 for A, B, C, DRB1 and DQB1, more than 500 for DQA1, about 610 for DPA1, and approximately 470 for DPB1. Roughly 5 DR-DQ haplotypes were treated as single units for association and clustering because of strong linkage in the cohort. Across approximately 400 genotyped donors of the cohort, an average of about 240,000 unique TCR beta nucleotide sequences per donor were sequenced, and roughly 17% of those sequences were non-productive. What the authors observed across the whole study: In a later analysis, HLA-associated TCR beta chains were found to be more clonally expanded and to have lower generation probabilities than equally common non-associated chains. When HLA alleles, especially DR and DQ, strongly co-occurred, TCR associations were difficult to assign to individual alleles. A cluster of highly shared sequence variants was judged likely to represent a technical artifact of the sequencing pipeline. According to a later analysis, TCR association rates differed among HLA loci, with DRB1 alleles showing the most associated TCRs and HLA-C alleles showing the fewest. Because HLA typing was missing for some donors at each locus, association tests included only the typed subset. Immune exposure information for the cohort was limited to CMV serostatus. In vitro tests confirmed that a few of the cytomegalovirus-associated TCR beta chains recognize cytomegalovirus antigens. The classifier was reported to diagnose cytomegalovirus status with high specificity and sensitivity in both the original and validation cohorts. In a later analysis, most CMV-associated TCR beta chains were found to appear HLA-restricted, with HLA associations seemingly driven largely by CMV exposure. The 87-base-pair reads could not distinguish some IMGT-functional V segments, including TRBV6-2 and TRBV6-3, so those segments were excluded. Several of the top co-occurrence clusters appeared to be linked to parvovirus B19, influenza, CMV and Epstein-Barr virus, according to a later analysis. Only TCR beta chains were sequenced in this cohort, and the absence of alpha or paired-chain data limited detectable features. A later genetic analysis reported fewer N-insertions in productive TCRs among donors in an Asian-associated ancestry cluster than the roughly 700-donor mean. In an earlier analysis of some 540 of the donors, most TCR beta V segments appeared in productive rearrangements about 87% or about 30% of the time, broadly matching IMGT annotations. At a false discovery rate of 0.05, a later analysis linked about 16,000 TCR beta sequences to specific HLA alleles. According to the authors, the approach could potentially be generalized to other disease states and immunological phenotypes. V-gene and J-gene trimming of TCR beta chains was associated with a missense DCLRE1C variant in a later genetic analysis, and the association was replicated in an independent cohort. The earlier analysis of 450 to 700 of the donors excluded 15 to 20 rarely observed V segments, including chromosome 9 orphons, because counts were too low. Correlated functional status among segregating V segments might be attributable to linkage disequilibrium, but an unknown experimental factor could not be ruled out. Roughly uniform sequencing depth across donors was assumed in presence/absence analyses, although this assumption may not hold. The study gave a list of 150 to 200 TCR beta chains associated with cytomegalovirus. Across donors, most TCR sequences were observed very rarely, whereas some public TCRs were present in many individuals. A further reported finding was that TCR beta sequences accurately predicted the HLA-A and HLA-B alleles for most subjects in the first cohort.

Regarding this clone: Which antigen it targets is not known. Mismatch with germline at one junction end may stem from a read error. Other DNA sequences of this sample code for an identical CDR3.

Library construction relied on the immunoSEQ multiplex PCR assay. A mixture of 60 forward primers for TCR Vbeta segments and 13 reverse primers for TCR Jbeta segments was used in the multiplex PCR. A multiplex PCR assay on genomic DNA amplified the CDR3 region of rearranged TCR beta genes. The Illumina HiSeq System was used to sequence the amplified TCR beta libraries as 87-base-pair reads. As for the original processing: In a later analysis, tens of millions of unique TCR beta chains were counted across the approximately 670 repertoires, and roughly 9.9 million of these chains were shared by at least two donors. Raw reads were error-corrected and collapsed into unique sequences with a nearest-neighbor algorithm that merged closely related sequences to remove PCR and sequencing errors. CDR3 sequences were aligned to IMGT reference sequences to assign V, D and J gene segments. For a sequence to be retained, a match of at least six nucleotides to both a V gene segment and a J gene segment was required. Rearrangements were classified as productive when the CDR3 lacked stop codons and remained in frame with V and J, and all other rearrangements were classified as non-productive. CDR3 was defined according to IMGT convention as the region running from the second conserved V-encoded cysteine to the conserved J-encoded phenylalanine. Sequences without an unambiguous match to a single V gene segment were excluded from the earlier analysis of about 640 of the donors. In an earlier analysis of 587 of the donors, a V segment was called functional when productive rearrangements were above 56.7%, and segregating when the standard deviation between donors exceeded 5%. To diagnose cytomegalovirus status from the catalog of TCR beta chain sequences, a statistical classification framework was built. In a later analysis, TCR nucleotide sequences were compared against IMGT/GENE-DB human TR gene sequences so that V and J genes could be assigned. Using the TCRdist pipeline, a later analysis assigned CDR3 sequences along with most-parsimonious VDJ recombination scenarios. In a later analysis, every TCR beta chain was defined by the combination of its CDR3 amino acid sequence and its V-gene family, and reads without a unique V-gene family were dropped. A later analysis removed roughly 590 highly shared, low-generation-probability nucleotide sequences to deal with suspected cross-contamination and a sequencing artifact. A later analysis calculated a clonal expansion index for each public chain from normalized within-repertoire ranks of inferred template counts. Generation probabilities in a later analysis came from a VDJ recombination model fitted to out-of-frame rearrangements, and those results were checked against IGoR. In a later analysis, hypergeometric tests were used to score TCR-TCR, TCR-HLA and TCR-CMV co-occurrence, with a repertoire-size bias correction applied to TCR pairs. In a later analysis, false discovery rates were estimated by permuting HLA or CMV assignments 20 times. A later analysis grouped co-occurring TCRs with DBSCAN, adding TCRdist sequence similarity when clustering within HLA-allele-positive subsets. Repertoires with fewer than 30,000 or more than 120,000 public chains, plus five repertoires with anomalous nucleotide sharing, were excluded from co-occurrence clustering. TCRdb retrieved this table from immuneACCESS and kept in-frame rearrangements only. Not all clones are present; in checked studies, unresolved V genes account for under half, and no reason is known for the remainder. The DNA was the basis for D and trimming; V, J and clone size are from that table. The sample profile shows about 110,000 clones; over 60% of them were found once. The ten largest clones represent 4% to 5.5% of the sample.

The cohort comprised around 690 healthy bone marrow donors. At the time of sampling, all cohort members were nominally healthy, though unrecorded immune exposures were likely present. The donor tested CMV seropositive, placing the donor among the 250 to 350 seropositive members of the cohort. A peripheral blood sample was provided by each donor, and peripheral blood mononuclear cells were used for TCR beta sequencing. Genomic DNA was extracted from the blood cell samples with the Qiagen DNeasy Blood Extraction Kit. From cysteine to phenylalanine, the CDR3 is 13 amino acids long. The CDR3 DNA has 39 bases and is translated from base 1. Looking up the germline V gene (reference sequence) yields CDR1 SEHNR and CDR2 FQNEAQ.

The receptor's source is a man aged 25 to 40 in good health and CMV-seropositive. Recombination linked TRBV7-9 to TRBJ1-1; TRBD1 is perhaps the D gene, given 6 matching bases. The source material was PBMCs. The CDR3 protein: CASSLEGGTEAFF. The sequenced DNA is TGTGCCAGTAGCTTAGAGGGGGGGACTGAAGCTTTCTTT.